The 19 T cell receptor beta chains in this list originate from one sample, sequenced in a study of blood T cell repertoires in COVID-19. Profiling relied on immunoSEQ multiplex PCR, and the TCRdb table lists in-frame clones only, not all of them. Of some 450,000 clones in the sample, 88% are singletons; the top ten hold approximately 12%. The specimen was peripheral blood. These receptors all stem from a woman between 50 and 59 years old with COVID-19, enrolled during active disease.

The V call is TRBV3-1 (or the pseudogene TRBV3-2), the J call TRBJ1-1; 7 bases are a match to TRBD1. The J segment lost 11 bases and the V segment lost 0 bases, leaving 3 bases of the junction unmatched. The CDR3 loop spans 12 amino acids. Per germline, CDR1 LGHDT and CDR2 YNNKEL (reference sequence). The CDR3 is CASSQEDRAAFF. DNA for the CDR3: TGTGCCAGCAGCCAAGAAGACAGGGCGGCTTTCTTT.

This clone was recorded a few times. This chain connects TRBV7-9 to TRBJ1-2, with D tentatively TRBD1 (6 bases). Germline V lookup: CDR1 SEHNR, CDR2 FQNEAQ (reference sequence). The V gene lost 4 bases and the J gene lost 6 bases, with 9 bases spanning the gap. This CDR3 region has 12 residues. The CDR3 loop reads CASSSYRDGYTF. CDR3 sequence (DNA): TGTGCCAGCAGCTCCTACAGGGATGGCTACACCTTC.

This sequence joins TRBV24-1 and TRBJ2-1; 7 bases are a match to TRBD1. V was pared by 1 base and J by 7 bases, with 3 bases of the junction left unmatched. Germline V CDR1 and CDR2: KGHDR, SFDVKD. The CDR3 contains 14 residues. The CDR3 loop is CATSDLLQGNEQFF. As DNA, the CDR3 is TGTGCCACCAGTGATTTACTACAGGGGAATGAGCAGTTCTTC.

The CDR3 loop is CASGLVRGQPQHF. The CDR3 DNA sequence: TGTGCTAGTGGTTTGGTACGGGGTCAGCCCCAGCATTTT. The rearrangement uses TRBV12-5 and TRBJ1-5; D is uncertain. Trimming took off 0 bases at V and 6 bases at J, with 6 bases between the two ends. The CDR3 loop spans 13 amino acids. The V gene's germline CDR1 is LGHNT and CDR2 FRNRAP.

The genes are TRBV7-6 and TRBJ1-1; D might be TRBD1 (6 bases). V was clipped by 5 bases and J by 1 base, with 20 bases between them. The CDR3 runs 17 residues. CDR1 is SGHVS and CDR2 is FNYEAQ in the germline V gene. CDR3 sequence: CASSHTPFGQPNTEAFF. The CDR3 bases are TGTGCCAGCAGCCACACTCCGTTCGGACAGCCGAACACTGAAGCTTTCTTT.

This chain joins TRBV4-1 and TRBJ2-3; D is possibly TRBD2 (5 bases). Germline V gene sequence: CDR1 MGHRA, CDR2 YSYEKL. V dropped 2 bases and J dropped 9 bases, with 27 bases sitting between them. This CDR3 spans 18 amino acids. CDR3 sequence reads: CASSQIKYNSPAGETQYF. CDR3 nucleotides: TGCGCCAGCAGCCAAATAAAATACAACTCCCCGGCGGGCGAAACGCAGTATTTT.

This clone showed up just a few times. The chain is built from TRBV19 and TRBJ1-5; TRBD1 matches 7 bases. The germline gives CDR1 LNHDA, CDR2 SQIVND (reference sequence). The CDR3 loop spans 17 amino acids. The V gene end was trimmed by 4 bases and the J gene end by 11 bases; junction bases not matched to a gene: 20. The CDR3 loop reads CASSTLGRGQRFSAQHF. The CDR3 nucleotides are TGTGCCAGTAGTACTCTCGGTAGGGGACAGCGATTCTCGGCCCAGCATTTT.

This clone was seen repeatedly, ten times or more. V gene TRBV4-2 combines with J gene TRBJ2-3; 12 bases agree with TRBD2. The length of the CDR3 is 18 residues. CDR1 is LGHNA and CDR2 is YNFKEQ in the germline V gene. Trimming at V came to 2 bases and at J to 0 bases, leaving 6 bases not matched to a gene. The CDR3, as DNA: TGTGCCAGCAGCCAACGACTAGCGGGGGAGCTGAGCACAGATACGCAGTATTTT. This codes for CASSQRLAGELSTDTQYF.

V usage is TRBV3-1 (or the pseudogene TRBV3-2) and J usage is TRBJ1-1, with D uncertain. The germline gives CDR1 LGHDT, CDR2 YNNKEL (reference sequence). V lost 0 bases to trimming and J lost 6 bases, with 11 bases between them. The CDR3 sequence is 14 residues long. CDR3 sequence (DNA): TGTGCCAGCAGCCAAGATTGGGCAAGCCCTGAAGCTTTCTTT. Translating gives CASSQDWASPEAFF.

This clone was recorded many times. Other DNA sequences in the same sample also yield this CDR3. J is TRBJ2-7 and V is TRBV7-9, with D uncertain. Germline loops: CDR1 SEHNR, CDR2 FQNEAQ (reference sequence). This CDR3 spans 14 amino acids. The germline V and J ends were trimmed by 5 bases and 4 bases, with 15 bases remaining between them. The CDR3 loop is CASSPPAGGYEQYF. In nucleotides, the CDR3 is TGTGCCAGCAGCCCACCAGCTGGCGGTTACGAGCAGTACTTC.

The chain employs TRBV6-5 and TRBJ2-7; TRBD2 matches at 7 bases. Losses at the gene ends were 6 bases for V and 3 bases for J; bases not matched to a gene: 2. In germline, CDR1 is MNHEY, CDR2 SVGAGI. This CDR3 is built from 12 residues. CDR3 nucleotides: TGTGCCAGCAGGGGACTAAACTACGAGCAGTACTTC. Its protein is CASRGLNYEQYF.

The J gene is TRBJ2-7, the V gene TRBV15, with D maybe TRBD1 (6 bases). This CDR3 region has 14 residues. Germline-derived CDR1 and CDR2 are LNHNV and YYDKDF (reference sequence). Trimming removed 1 base at V and 3 bases at J, with 10 bases between. This CDR3 reads CATSRVNRDYEQYF. CDR3 nucleotide sequence: TGTGCCACCAGCAGAGTGAACAGGGACTACGAGCAGTACTTC. Based on the CDR3 plus reference TRBV15 and TRBJ2-7, the full variable domain is DAMVIQNPRYQVTQFGKPVTLSCSQTLNHNVMYWYQQKSSQAPKLLFHYYDKDFNNEADTPDNFQSRRPNTSFCFLDIRSPGLGDTAMYLCATSRVNRDYEQYFGPGTRLTVT.

The rearrangement links TRBV7-2 to TRBJ2-2; D remains ambiguous. The CDR3 contains 15 residues. CDR1 is SGHTA and CDR2 is FQGNSA in the germline V gene. With 5 bases removed from V and 5 bases from J, the gap between germline ends came to 15 bases. The CDR3 DNA reads TGTGCCAGCAGCCCAAACTCGGGTGCGACCGGGGAGCTGTTTTTT. Translating gives CASSPNSGATGELFF.

CDR3 protein: CAWTGTASSYEQYF. Here the CDR3 DNA reads TGTGCCTGGACCGGGACAGCTAGCTCCTACGAGCAGTACTTC. The chain has TRBV30 and TRBJ2-7; 7 bases match TRBD1. V shed 4 bases and J 0 bases; nucleotides not matched to a gene: 6. The CDR3 is 14 residues long. Germline V gene data show CDR1 as GTSNPN and CDR2 as SVGIG (reference sequence). The full variable domain, its missing parts supplied by reference TRBV30 and TRBJ2-7, is SQTIHQWPATLVQPVGSPLSLECTVEGTSNPNLYWYRQAAGRGLQLLFYSVGIGQISSEVPQNLSASRPQDRQFILSSKKLLLSDSGFYLCAWTGTASSYEQYFGPGTRLTVT.

V gene TRBV24-1 combines with J gene TRBJ2-2; a weak D match, TRBD2 (6 bases). Germline CDR1 KGHDR, CDR2 SFDVKD. The CDR3 sequence is 16 residues long. The V end lost 3 bases, the J end lost 3 bases, and 13 bases lay between the germline ends. DNA of the CDR3: TGTGCCACCAGTGATCCGCGGAGGGCAGACACCGGGGAGCTGTTTTTT. Translated: CATSDPRRADTGELFF.

This clone was observed a handful of times. The V call is TRBV29-1, the J call TRBJ1-1; 11 bases are a match to TRBD1. J lost 4 bases, V lost 7 bases, and 2 bases had no gene match. The length of the CDR3 is 12 residues. Germline loops: CDR1 SQVTM, CDR2 ANQGSEA. The CDR3 nucleotides read TGCAGCGGGGGACAGGGGGGCACTGAAGCTTTCTTT. As protein: CSGGQGGTEAFF.

The rearrangement uses TRBV28 and TRBJ1-2; tentatively, D is TRBD1 (6 bases). V lost 2 bases, J lost 1 base, and 11 bases lay in between. The germline V gene has CDR1 MDHEN and CDR2 SYDVKM. The length of the CDR3 is 15 residues. Here the CDR3 DNA reads TGTGCCAGCAGTTTAGCTGGGGGCCTTAACTATGGCTACACCTTC. Its translation is CASSLAGGLNYGYTF.

The chain couples TRBV2 to TRBJ1-2, with 7 bases identical to TRBD1. After removal of 5 bases from V and 7 bases from J, the junction contained 13 bases not matched to a gene. From germline, CDR1 is SNHLY and CDR2 FYNNEI. The CDR3 extends over 15 amino acids. CDR3 coding DNA: TGTGCCAGCAGTCGACCAACCTACAGGGGAGGTGGCTACACCTTC. It is translated as CASSRPTYRGGGYTF.

The chain couples TRBV2 to TRBJ2-1; 9 positions agree with TRBD1. Trimming removed 2 bases from V and 5 bases from J; junction bases left unmatched: 4. The CDR3 spans 15 residues. Germline CDR1 is SNHLY and CDR2 is FYNNEI. DNA of the CDR3: TGTGCCAGCAGTGAAACCGACAGGGGGAACAATGAGCAGTTCTTC. It specifies CASSETDRGNNEQFF.